This T cell receptor beta chain appears in the sequencing data of a study of beta chain features in type 1 diabetes. As every portion of the isolated RNA was reverse transcribed, the sequencing read expressed TCRB transcripts. Clones were sequenced by immunoSEQ multiplex PCR, and TCRdb holds only the in-frame ones, with some missing. The table lists about 450,000 clones, about an eighth of them singletons. V was cut by 11 bases and J by 4 bases, with 32 bases left in between. Looked up from germline, CDR1 is MNHEY and CDR2 is SMNVEV (reference sequence). The CDR3 covers 18 residues. This clone was recorded a few times.

This chain connects TRBV27 to TRBJ1-2; perhaps TRBD1 as D (6 bases). Sequenced material: naive CD4+ T cells from blood. This sequence originates from a woman aged 18-30 years in good health. CDR3 residues: CAARPGGTPHLLGYGYTF. The CDR3 bases are TGTGCCGCCCGTCCGGGAGGGACACCTCACCTCTTAGGCTATGGCTACACCTTC.